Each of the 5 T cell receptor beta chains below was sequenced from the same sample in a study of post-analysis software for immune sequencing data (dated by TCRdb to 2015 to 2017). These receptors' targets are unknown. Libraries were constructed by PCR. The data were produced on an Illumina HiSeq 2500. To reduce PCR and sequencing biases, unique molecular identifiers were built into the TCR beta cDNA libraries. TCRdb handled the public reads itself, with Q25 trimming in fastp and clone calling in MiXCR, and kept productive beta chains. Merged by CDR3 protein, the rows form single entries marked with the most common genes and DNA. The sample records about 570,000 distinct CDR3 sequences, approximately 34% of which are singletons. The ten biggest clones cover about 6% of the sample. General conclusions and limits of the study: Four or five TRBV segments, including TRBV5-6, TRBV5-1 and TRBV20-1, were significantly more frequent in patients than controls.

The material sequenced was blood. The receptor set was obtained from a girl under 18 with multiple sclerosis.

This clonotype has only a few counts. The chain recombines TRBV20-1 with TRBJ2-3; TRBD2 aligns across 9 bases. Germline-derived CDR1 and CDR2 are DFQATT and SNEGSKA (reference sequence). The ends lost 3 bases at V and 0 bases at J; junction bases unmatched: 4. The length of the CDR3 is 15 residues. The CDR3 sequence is CSASPLAGSTDTQYF. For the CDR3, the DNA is TGCAGTGCTAGTCCGCTAGCGGGGAGCACAGATACGCAGTATTTT.

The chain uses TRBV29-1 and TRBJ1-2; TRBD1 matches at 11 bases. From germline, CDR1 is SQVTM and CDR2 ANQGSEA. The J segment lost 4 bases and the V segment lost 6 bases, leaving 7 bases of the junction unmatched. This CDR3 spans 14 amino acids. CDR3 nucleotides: TGCAGCGTACGGACAGGGGGCGCATCCTATGGCTACACCTTC. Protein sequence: CSVRTGGASYGYTF. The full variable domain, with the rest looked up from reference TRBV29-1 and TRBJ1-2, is SAVISQKPSRDICQRGTSLTIQCQVDSQVTMMFWYRQQPGQSLTLIATANQGSEATYESGFVIDKFPISRPNLTFSTLTVSNMSPEDSSIYLCSVRTGGASYGYTFGSGTRLTVV.

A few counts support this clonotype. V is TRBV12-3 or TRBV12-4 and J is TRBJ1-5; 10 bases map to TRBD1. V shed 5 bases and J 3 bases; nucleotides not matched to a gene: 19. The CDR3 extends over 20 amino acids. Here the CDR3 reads CASSPSRTGGNVPNNQPQHF. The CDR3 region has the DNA TGTGCCAGCAGTCCTAGCCGGACAGGGGGGAACGTGCCCAACAATCAGCCCCAGCATTTT.

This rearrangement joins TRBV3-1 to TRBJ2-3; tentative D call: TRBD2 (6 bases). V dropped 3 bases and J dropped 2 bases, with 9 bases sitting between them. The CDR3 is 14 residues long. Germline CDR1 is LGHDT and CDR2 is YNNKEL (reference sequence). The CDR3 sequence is CASSQGTDTDTQYF. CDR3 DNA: TGTGCCAGCAGCCAGGGGACTGACACAGATACGCAGTATTTT.

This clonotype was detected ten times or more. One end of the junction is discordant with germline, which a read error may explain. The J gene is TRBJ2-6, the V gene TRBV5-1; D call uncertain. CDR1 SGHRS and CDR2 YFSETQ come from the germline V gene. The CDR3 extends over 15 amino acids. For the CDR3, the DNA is TGTGCCAGCAGCTTAGACGGCTCTGGGGCCAACGTCCTGACTTTC. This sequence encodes CASSLDGSGANVLTF.